The rows below give T cell receptor beta chains drawn from one sample of a study of radiotherapy plus CTLA-4 blockade in lung cancer. TCRdb's table, derived via immunoSEQ multiplex PCR, lists solely in-frame clones and lacks some. The repertoire consists of 25,000 to 40,000 clones, with approximately 66% occurring once and the leading ten covering less than 4%. Source: peripheral blood, taken from a patient treated with radiotherapy plus ipilimumab. The receptor set was obtained from a human donor with non-small cell lung cancer who had stable disease on radiotherapy plus ipilimumab. The CDR3 runs from the conserved cysteine through the conserved F or W. The D gene is left open where the match is weak. Not all rows give a size; the values are once, few, many and, for expanded clones, a class.

d_call clone_size j_call v_call cdr3_aa cdr3_nt
NA few TRBJ2-2 TRBV19 CASSVWGVGELFF TGTGCCAGTAGTGTTTGGGGGGTCGGGGAGCTGTTTTTT
TRBD1 few TRBJ2-7 TRBV5-1 CASSSRPRDRAHEQYF TGCGCCAGCAGCTCCCGTCCTAGGGACAGGGCGCACGAGCAGTACTTC
TRBD1 NA TRBJ1-1 TRBV9 CASSVGDRGDTEAFF TGTGCCAGCAGCGTAGGGGACAGGGGTGACACTGAAGCTTTCTTT
NA NA TRBJ2-7 TRBV20-1 CSAMENYEQYF TGCAGTGCTATGGAAAACTACGAGCAGTACTTC
NA NA TRBJ1-2 TRBV29-1 CSVEDLGRPYGYTF TGCAGCGTTGAAGACTTGGGACGACCCTATGGCTACACCTTC
NA NA TRBJ1-1 TRBV10-2 CASRGGGRAFF TGCGCCAGCCGTGGGGGGGGTAGGGCTTTCTTT
NA NA TRBJ1-1 TRBV6-1 CASSGPRGGPNTEAFF TGTGCCAGCAGTGGCCCACGGGGAGGCCCCAACACTGAAGCTTTCTTT
NA NA TRBJ1-2 TRBV19 CATGRPGYGYTF TGTGCCACCGGCCGCCCTGGGTATGGCTACACCTTC
NA NA TRBJ1-5 TRBV7-2 CASSLGHRGQPQHF TGTGCCAGCAGCTTAGGACATAGGGGCCAGCCCCAGCATTTT
NA NA TRBJ2-5 TRBV7-2 CASSLPPGETQYF TGTGCCAGCAGCTTGCCCCCAGGGGAGACCCAGTACTTC
NA NA TRBJ2-2 TRBV15 CATLTKTGELFF TGTGCCACCCTCACAAAAACCGGGGAGCTGTTTTTT
NA NA TRBJ2-3 TRBV7-2 CASSLWSTDTQYF TGTGCCAGCAGCTTATGGAGCACAGATACGCAGTATTTT
NA NA TRBJ2-5 TRBV19 CAPVGVRQETQYF TGTGCTCCAGTAGGGGTCAGACAAGAGACCCAGTACTTC
TRBD2 once TRBJ2-1 TRBV13 CASSLLTSGRGNEQFF TGTGCCAGCAGCTTATTGACTAGCGGGAGAGGAAATGAGCAGTTCTTC
NA few TRBJ1-3 TRBV19 CASSPMISGNTIYF TGTGCCAGTTCTCCTATGATCTCTGGAAACACCATATATTTT
NA NA TRBJ1-1 TRBV4-2 CASSHLSAGTNTEAFF TGTGCCAGCAGCCACTTAAGCGCAGGGACGAACACTGAAGCTTTCTTT
NA NA TRBJ2-5 TRBV13 CASSLFETQYF TGTGCCAGCAGCTTATTCGAGACCCAGTACTTC
TRBD1 once TRBJ2-4 TRBV5-1 CASSATGTASFIRYF TGCGCCAGCAGCGCCACCGGGACAGCGAGTTTCATTCGGTACTTC
NA NA TRBJ2-2 TRBV21-1 CASIPAVQNGELFF TGTGCCAGCATCCCGGCAGTTCAGAACGGGGAGCTGTTTTTT
NA NA TRBJ2-7 TRBV11-3 CASSRGPRESSYEQYF TGTGCCAGCTCCCGGGGCCCCCGGGAGAGTTCCTACGAGCAGTACTTC
TRBD1 NA TRBJ1-1 TRBV9 CASSPRTGQGTEAFF TGTGCCAGCAGCCCTCGGACAGGGCAGGGCACTGAAGCTTTCTTT
TRBD2 once TRBJ2-5 TRBV5-1 CASSGRTSKETQYF TGCGCCAGCAGCGGGAGGACTAGTAAAGAGACCCAGTACTTC
NA NA TRBJ2-1 TRBV4-3 CASSQGSHSEQFF TGCGCCAGCAGCCAAGGGTCTCACAGCGAGCAGTTCTTC
NA once TRBJ2-3 TRBV27 CASSISDTDTQYF TGTGCCAGCAGTATCTCTGACACAGATACGCAGTATTTT
NA NA TRBJ2-1 TRBV7-2 CASSRGGLSYNEQFF TGTGCCAGCAGCCGTGGGGGCCTCTCCTACAATGAGCAGTTCTTC
TRBD1 NA TRBJ2-3 TRBV5-4 CASSPVAGGADTQYF TGTGCCAGCAGCCCTGTGGCAGGGGGCGCAGATACGCAGTATTTT
NA NA TRBJ1-1 TRBV6-5 CASSYWENTEAFF TGTGCCAGCAGTTATTGGGAGAACACTGAAGCTTTCTTT
NA few TRBJ2-1 TRBV6-5 CASSRRGQGGHEQFF TGTGCCAGCAGCCGCAGGGGACAAGGGGGTCATGAGCAGTTCTTC
NA NA TRBJ1-2 TRBV14 CASSQGRMGPRDGYTF TGTGCCAGCAGCCAAGGCCGTATGGGACCAAGGGATGGCTACACCTTC
NA NA TRBJ2-2 TRBV5-4 CASSFKGGAGELFF TGTGCCAGCAGCTTCAAAGGCGGGGCCGGGGAGCTGTTTTTT
TRBD1 NA TRBJ2-7 TRBV7-2 CASGWTGATYSYEQYF TGTGCCAGCGGATGGACAGGGGCCACCTACTCCTACGAGCAGTACTTC
NA NA TRBJ2-5 TRBV5-1 CASSFQETQYF TGCGCCAGCAGCTTCCAAGAGACCCAGTACTTC
TRBD2 medium-sized TRBJ2-7 TRBV19 CASSMRAGAYEQYF TGTGCCAGTAGTATGCGGGCGGGGGCCTACGAGCAGTACTTC
TRBD1 NA TRBJ2-7 TRBV18 CASSNSGTGAGGQYF TGTGCCAGCTCAAATTCGGGGACAGGAGCCGGCGGGCAGTACTTC
NA NA TRBJ2-7 TRBV6-1 CASNYREGSYEQYF TGTGCCAGCAATTACAGGGAGGGCTCCTACGAGCAGTACTTC
NA NA TRBJ1-5 TRBV6-6 CASSYGFHDNQPQHF TGTGCCAGCAGTTATGGGTTTCACGATAATCAGCCCCAGCATTTT
TRBD1 NA TRBJ2-7 TRBV5-1 CASSLVWDREFYEQYF TGCGCCAGCAGCTTGGTTTGGGACAGGGAGTTCTACGAGCAGTACTTC
NA medium-sized TRBJ1-2 TRBV6-5 CASSYEFGHAYGYTF TGTGCCAGCAGTTACGAGTTCGGGCACGCCTATGGCTACACCTTC
TRBD2 NA TRBJ2-7 TRBV28 CATRTSGIYEQYF TGTGCCACCCGGACTAGCGGGATCTACGAGCAGTACTTC
TRBD2 NA TRBJ2-1 TRBV7-9 CASSPRTSGSVNEQFF TGTGCCAGCAGCCCCCGGACTAGCGGGAGTGTCAATGAGCAGTTCTTC
NA NA TRBJ2-3 TRBV29-1 CSVEGGRGGSSTDTQYF TGCAGCGTTGAGGGGGGGCGAGGAGGTTCTAGCACAGATACGCAGTATTTT
TRBD2 few TRBJ2-7 TRBV10-3 CAISGEGGLAYEQYF TGTGCCATCAGTGGGGAGGGAGGGCTTGCCTACGAGCAGTACTTC
NA NA TRBJ1-2 TRBV18 CASSPSLEYGYTF TGTGCCAGCTCACCAAGTTTGGAGTATGGCTACACCTTC
TRBD1 NA TRBJ1-3 TRBV10-2 CASTGQELVGNAGNTIYF TGCGCCAGCACGGGACAGGAGCTCGTCGGGAACGCTGGAAACACCATATATTTT
TRBD1 NA TRBJ1-1 TRBV19 CASSNRDRGYMNTEAFF TGTGCCAGTAGTAACCGGGACAGGGGCTACATGAACACTGAAGCTTTCTTT
TRBD2 NA TRBJ2-7 TRBV4-2 CASSESLAGGYEQYF TGTGCCAGCAGCGAATCACTAGCGGGAGGTTACGAGCAGTACTTC
TRBD2 few TRBJ2-7 TRBV7-9 CASSFSGSGTYEQYF TGTGCCAGCAGCTTTTCTGGGAGCGGGACTTACGAGCAGTACTTC
NA NA TRBJ2-7 TRBV7-6 CASSSWNYEQYF TGTGCCAGCAGCTCCTGGAATTACGAGCAGTACTTC
TRBD2 NA TRBJ2-3 TRBV6-5 CASRPSGSYADTQYF TGTGCCAGCAGACCGAGCGGGAGTTACGCAGATACGCAGTATTTT
NA NA TRBJ2-3 TRBV13 CASSLGPNTQYF TGTGCCAGCAGCTTAGGACCTAATACGCAGTATTTT
TRBD2 NA TRBJ2-3 TRBV27 CASSLLAGGRPDTQYF TGTGCCAGCAGTTTGCTAGCGGGAGGTCGCCCAGATACGCAGTATTTT
NA NA TRBJ2-5 TRBV6-1 CASRSETSQETQYF TGTGCCAGCAGGTCCGAGACTAGCCAAGAGACCCAGTACTTC
NA NA TRBJ2-7 TRBV5-6 CASSLDFRTDYEQYF TGTGCCAGCAGCTTGGATTTTAGGACAGACTACGAGCAGTACTTC
TRBD1 NA TRBJ2-1 TRBV29-1 CSVGQGDSSYNEQFF TGCAGCGTCGGACAGGGGGATTCCTCCTACAATGAGCAGTTCTTC
NA few TRBJ2-1 TRBV9 CASSSWAYPERSSYNEQFF TGTGCCAGCAGCTCTTGGGCCTACCCGGAGCGGAGCTCCTACAATGAGCAGTTCTTC
NA NA TRBJ1-5 TRBV7-8 CASSLLDLRGPRGSNQPQHF TGTGCCAGCAGCTTACTCGACCTCCGGGGTCCGAGGGGTAGCAATCAGCCCCAGCATTTT
NA NA TRBJ1-5 TRBV19 CASSRTPDSNQPQHF TGTGCCAGTAGTCGGACGCCGGATAGCAATCAGCCCCAGCATTTT
NA NA TRBJ2-6 TRBV19 CASSMRASGANVLTF TGTGCCAGTAGTATGAGGGCCTCTGGGGCCAACGTCCTGACTTTC
TRBD2 NA TRBJ2-3 TRBV5-1 CASRPGLAGGASLSYTQYF TGCGCCAGCAGGCCGGGACTAGCGGGAGGTGCCTCCCTGTCGTATACGCAGTATTTT
NA NA TRBJ1-4 TRBV6-6 CASSPSGVGGKLFF TGTGCCAGCAGTCCCAGCGGTGTAGGTGGAAAACTGTTTTTT